Shown below are 21 T cell receptor beta chains from a single sample sequenced in a study of identical twins. TCRdb re-derived calls from the 5' RACE reads in MiXCR, one entry per CDR3 protein. The sample records under 500,000 distinct CDR3 sequences, roughly an eighth being singletons. These same records also appear under a second study, on yellow fever vaccine responses in identical twins.

The sequenced sample consisted of CD4+ T cells sorted from blood. The receptors here all came from a woman aged 18-29 years in good health.

This clonotype has at least ten counts. The rearrangement joins TRBV27 to TRBJ1-2, with 11 bases identical to TRBD1. The V gene end was trimmed by 1 base and the J gene end by 6 bases; junction bases not matched to a gene: 7. The CDR3 covers 16 residues. CDR1 and CDR2 from the germline V gene are MNHEY and SMNVEV (reference sequence). In DNA, the CDR3 is TGTGCCAGCAGTTTATTGGGACAGGGGGTGCGGAATGGCTACACCTTC. It encodes CASSLLGQGVRNGYTF.

J is TRBJ2-7 and V is TRBV3-1; D is unclear. In germline, CDR1 is LGHDT, CDR2 YNNKEL (reference sequence). V was clipped by 5 bases and J by 3 bases, with 17 bases between them. The CDR3 has 15 residues. The CDR3 DNA reads TGTGCCAGCAGCGTTGCGGCACGCGGAGTCTACGAGCAGTACTTC. Protein product: CASSVAARGVYEQYF.

This clonotype was counted between two and nine times. The chain has TRBV9 and TRBJ1-2; D is uncertain. The germline gives CDR1 SGDLS, CDR2 YYNGEE. The CDR3 consists of 12 residues. The V end lost 3 bases, the J end lost 4 bases, and 7 bases lay between the germline ends. The CDR3 region has the DNA TGTGCCAGCAGCGGATGGGGCTATGGCTACACCTTC. Protein sequence: CASSGWGYGYTF.

The V gene is TRBV10-3, the J gene TRBJ2-3, with 12 bases matching TRBD2. Germline-derived CDR1 and CDR2 are ENHRY and SYGVKD. Trimming took 5 bases from V and 0 from J; bases not matched to a gene: 3. This CDR3 is 16 amino acids long. The CDR3 sequence is CAISPSGGASTDTQYF. In nucleotides, the CDR3 is TGTGCCATCAGTCCTAGCGGGGGGGCCAGCACAGATACGCAGTATTTT.

This clonotype was seen at least ten times. V gene TRBV5-1 combines with J gene TRBJ2-1; the D is unclear. V lost 0 bases, J lost 12 bases, and 16 bases lay in between. Germline values: CDR1 SGHRS, CDR2 YFSETQ. CDR3 length equals 14 residues. The chain's CDR3 is CASSLVTAATGQFF. In DNA form, the CDR3 reads TGCGCCAGCAGCTTGGTTACGGCAGCGACTGGGCAGTTCTTC.

This clonotype came up a few times. This chain joins TRBV3-1 and TRBJ2-1; 10 bases line up with TRBD2. Trimming removed 2 bases from V and 9 bases from J; junction bases left unmatched: 13. Germline V lookup: CDR1 LGHDT, CDR2 YNNKEL (reference sequence). The CDR3 totals 17 residues. The CDR3 coding sequence is TGTGCCAGCAGCCAAAGGGGGTTGTCGCTAGCGGGAGCTGAGCAGTTCTTC. Translating it yields CASSQRGLSLAGAEQFF.

Many counts were recorded for this clonotype. This chain connects TRBV2 to TRBJ1-5; no clear D gene. The CDR3 is 14 amino acids. Germline V gene sequence: CDR1 SNHLY, CDR2 FYNNEI. Trimming shortened V by 0 bases and J by 11 bases, and 14 bases separated the two germline ends. The CDR3 DNA is TGTGCCAGCAGTGAAGCGGGAGGAGCTATGGCCCAGCATTTT. Protein: CASSEAGGAMAQHF. Together with reference TRBV2 and TRBJ1-5, the CDR3 gives the full variable domain: EPEVTQTPSHQVTQMGQEVILRCVPISNHLYFYWYRQILGQKVEFLVSFYNNEISEKSEIFDDQFSVERPDGSNFTLKIRSTKLEDSAMYFCASSEAGGAMAQHFGDGTRLSIL.

This clonotype has ten or more counts. The rearrangement links TRBV7-9 to TRBJ1-1; possible D gene TRBD1, 5 bases. The germline V gene has CDR1 SEHNR and CDR2 FQNEAQ (reference sequence). CDR3 length equals 15 residues. The ends were cut back, 4 bases at V and 4 bases at J, with 16 bases in the middle. The CDR3 protein is CASSSTGGVFTEAFF. CDR3 DNA: TGTGCCAGCAGCTCAACTGGGGGGGTTTTCACTGAAGCTTTCTTT.

V is TRBV7-2 and J is TRBJ2-2; a weak D match, TRBD1 (8 bases). Germline V gene lookup returns CDR1 SGHTA and CDR2 FQGNSA. The CDR3 totals 15 residues. Trimming removed 3 bases from V and 7 bases from J, with 15 bases in between. The CDR3 region is CASSLGGTGGGELFF. The CDR3 bases are TGTGCCAGCAGCTTGGGGGGGACAGGCGGCGGGGAGCTGTTTTTT.

This clonotype appeared a few times. The chain couples TRBV15 to TRBJ2-4; 7 bases align to TRBD2. The CDR3 spans 16 residues. Germline CDR1 and CDR2: LNHNV and YYDKDF (reference sequence). V dropped 1 base and J dropped 7; count of bases not matched to a gene: 10. CDR3 loop: CATSRVLLARGNIQYF. The CDR3 DNA sequence: TGTGCCACCAGCAGAGTATTACTAGCGAGAGGGAACATTCAGTACTTC.

The V and J genes are TRBV6-2 or TRBV6-3 and TRBJ2-7; D could derive from TRBD1 or TRBD2 (5 bases each). Germline values: CDR1 MNHEY, CDR2 SVGEGT. This CDR3 contains 13 residues. V dropped 6 bases and J dropped 4 bases, with 13 bases sitting between them. This CDR3 reads CASRLTGLYEQYF. The DNA for the CDR3 is TGTGCCAGCAGATTGACGGGGCTTTACGAGCAGTACTTC.

This clonotype was found a few times. The J gene is TRBJ2-5, the V gene TRBV9, with D possibly matching TRBD1 (6 bases). Trimming stripped 1 base from V and 5 bases from J, with 15 bases between. Per the germline V gene, CDR1 is SGDLS and CDR2 is YYNGEE. CDR3 length: 15 residues. This chain's CDR3 is CASSVLSLRGETQYF. As DNA, the CDR3 is TGTGCCAGCAGCGTACTTAGCTTAAGGGGGGAGACCCAGTACTTC.

The chain has TRBV7-9 and TRBJ1-1; tentative D call: TRBD1 (5 bases). The germline V and J ends were trimmed by 1 base and 7 bases, with 10 bases remaining between them. Looked up from germline, CDR1 is SEHNR and CDR2 is FQNEAQ (reference sequence). This CDR3 is 13 amino acids long. CDR3 sequence (DNA): TGTGCCAGCAGCTTAGAAGGTGACAGTGAAGCTTTCTTT. The encoded protein is CASSLEGDSEAFF.

V usage is TRBV9 and J usage is TRBJ2-3; no clear D gene. From germline, CDR1 is SGDLS and CDR2 YYNGEE. The CDR3 runs 15 residues. V lost 0 bases and J lost 2, with 10 bases in between. CDR3 in amino acids: CASSVVDSLTDTQYF. CDR3 coding DNA: TGTGCCAGCAGCGTAGTCGACTCACTCACAGATACGCAGTATTTT.

The V and J genes are TRBV5-4 and TRBJ2-1, with 10 bases matching TRBD2. Germline V lookup: CDR1 SGHNT, CDR2 YYREEE (reference sequence). With V trimmed by 4 bases and J by 5 bases, 12 bases remained unmatched. The CDR3 totals 17 residues. CDR3 protein: CASSPGSIAGGHNEQFF. Here the CDR3 DNA reads TGTGCCAGCAGCCCCGGATCCATAGCGGGAGGTCACAATGAGCAGTTCTTC.

The V call is TRBV4-2, the J call TRBJ2-7, with TRBD2 matching 10 bases. The CDR3 consists of 15 residues. V trimming: 4 bases; J trimming: 2 bases; junction bases outside the gene matches: 5. From germline, CDR1 is LGHNA and CDR2 YNFKEQ. This CDR3 reads CASSRGLAETYEQYF. In DNA, the CDR3 is TGTGCCAGCAGCCGCGGACTAGCGGAGACCTACGAGCAGTACTTC.

This clonotype has only a few counts. This chain joins TRBV29-1 and TRBJ2-5, with 7 bases fitting TRBD1. The CDR3 is 12 amino acids. Germline V gene lookup returns CDR1 SQVTM and CDR2 ANQGSEA. The CDR3 protein is CSIGGSLETQYF. Here the CDR3 DNA reads TGCAGTATAGGGGGCAGTTTAGAGACCCAGTACTTC.

The chain carries TRBV4-2 and TRBJ2-7; 12 bases line up with TRBD2. Germline V gene data show CDR1 as LGHNA and CDR2 as YNFKEQ. V was clipped by 4 bases and J by 3 bases; unmatched bases: 4. There are 15 residues in the CDR3. CDR3 sequence (DNA): TGTGCCAGCAGCCCGACTAGCGGGAGTGGCTACGAGCAGTACTTC. Its translation: CASSPTSGSGYEQYF.

The chain carries TRBV6-2 or TRBV6-3 and TRBJ2-1; D gene ambiguous. Germline-derived CDR1 and CDR2 are MNHEY and SVGEGT. The CDR3 runs to 14 residues. Trimming removed 6 bases at V and 2 bases at J, with 11 bases between. CDR3 sequence: CASRPMVAYNEQFF. CDR3 DNA sequence: TGTGCCAGCAGACCCATGGTAGCCTACAATGAGCAGTTCTTC.

The chain joins TRBV12-3 or TRBV12-4 to TRBJ2-5, with a tentative D call TRBD2 (5 bases). With 1 base removed from V and 7 bases from J, the gap between germline ends came to 13 bases. The CDR3 loop spans 14 amino acids. CDR3 sequence: CASSLVMGAGTQYF. CDR3 nucleotides: TGTGCCAGCAGTTTAGTGATGGGCGCGGGGACCCAGTACTTC.

This clonotype has a handful of counts. The chain joins TRBV27 to TRBJ1-5, with 11 bases fitting TRBD1. Trimming removed 0 bases from V and 6 bases from J; junction bases left unmatched: 1. The germline gives CDR1 MNHEY, CDR2 SMNVEV (reference sequence). The CDR3 is 15 amino acids. The CDR3 DNA reads TGTGCCAGCAGTTTATCGGACAGGGGGCTTCAGCCCCAGCATTTT. Amino acid sequence: CASSLSDRGLQPQHF.